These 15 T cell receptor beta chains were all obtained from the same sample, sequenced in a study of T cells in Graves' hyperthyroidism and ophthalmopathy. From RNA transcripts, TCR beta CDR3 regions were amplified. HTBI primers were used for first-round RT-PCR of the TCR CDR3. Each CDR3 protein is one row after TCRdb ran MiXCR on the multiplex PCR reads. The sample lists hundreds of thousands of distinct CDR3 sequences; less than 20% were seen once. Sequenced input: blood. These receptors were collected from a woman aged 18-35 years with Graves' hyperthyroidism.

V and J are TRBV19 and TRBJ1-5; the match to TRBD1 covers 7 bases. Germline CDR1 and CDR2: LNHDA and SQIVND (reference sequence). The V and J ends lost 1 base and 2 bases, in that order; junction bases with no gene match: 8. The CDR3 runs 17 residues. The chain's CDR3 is CASSIVQGNFGNQPQHF. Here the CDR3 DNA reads TGTGCCAGTAGTATAGTACAGGGGAACTTTGGCAATCAGCCCCAGCATTTT.

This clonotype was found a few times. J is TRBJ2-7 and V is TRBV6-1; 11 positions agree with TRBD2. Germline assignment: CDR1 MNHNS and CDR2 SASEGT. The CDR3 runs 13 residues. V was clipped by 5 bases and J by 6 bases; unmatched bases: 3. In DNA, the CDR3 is TGTGCCAGCAGTCCGGGACTAGCGGTCGAGCAGTACTTC. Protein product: CASSPGLAVEQYF.

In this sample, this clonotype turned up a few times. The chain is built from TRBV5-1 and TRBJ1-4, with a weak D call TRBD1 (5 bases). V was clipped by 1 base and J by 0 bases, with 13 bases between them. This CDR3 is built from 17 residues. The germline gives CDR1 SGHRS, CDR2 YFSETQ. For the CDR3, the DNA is TGCGCCAGCAGCTTGTACGGGGCCTTAACAACTAATGAAAAACTGTTTTTT. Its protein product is CASSLYGALTTNEKLFF. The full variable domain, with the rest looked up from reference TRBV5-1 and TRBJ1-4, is KAGVTQTPRYLIKTRGQQVTLSCSPISGHRSVSWYQQTPGQGLQFLFEYFSETQRNKGNFPGRFSGRQFSNSRSEMNVSTLELGDSALYLCASSLYGALTTNEKLFFGSGTQLSVL.

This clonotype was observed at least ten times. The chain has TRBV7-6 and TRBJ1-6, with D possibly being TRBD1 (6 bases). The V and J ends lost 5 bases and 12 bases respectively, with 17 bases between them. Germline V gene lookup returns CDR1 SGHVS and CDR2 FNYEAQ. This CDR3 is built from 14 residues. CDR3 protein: CASSIQGGSEPLHF. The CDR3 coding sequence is TGTGCCAGCAGCATACAGGGAGGGAGCGAACCCCTCCACTTT.

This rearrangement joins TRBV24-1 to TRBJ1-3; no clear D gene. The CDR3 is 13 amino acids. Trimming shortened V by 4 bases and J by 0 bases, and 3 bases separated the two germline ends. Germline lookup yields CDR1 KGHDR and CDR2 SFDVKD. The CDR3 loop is CATSDSSGNTIYF. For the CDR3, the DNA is TGTGCCACCAGTGACAGCTCTGGAAACACCATATATTTT.

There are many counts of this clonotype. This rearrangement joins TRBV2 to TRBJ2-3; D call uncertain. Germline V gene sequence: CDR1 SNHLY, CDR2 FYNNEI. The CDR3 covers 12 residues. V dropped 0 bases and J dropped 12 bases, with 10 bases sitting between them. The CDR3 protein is CASSEASAQQYF. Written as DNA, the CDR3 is TGTGCCAGCAGTGAAGCCTCCGCCCAACAGTATTTT.

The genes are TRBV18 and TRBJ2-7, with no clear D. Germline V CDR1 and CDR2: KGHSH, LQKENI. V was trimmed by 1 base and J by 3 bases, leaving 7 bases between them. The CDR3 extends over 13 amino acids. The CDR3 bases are TGTGCCAGCTCACCACTGGCCAGCTACGAGCAGTACTTC. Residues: CASSPLASYEQYF.

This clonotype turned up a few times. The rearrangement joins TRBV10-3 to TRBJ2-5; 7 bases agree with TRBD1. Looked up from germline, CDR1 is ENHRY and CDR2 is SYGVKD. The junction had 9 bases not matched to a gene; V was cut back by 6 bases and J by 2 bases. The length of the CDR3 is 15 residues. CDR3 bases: TGTGCCATCAGGGCCGGGACAGAGATTCAAGAGACCCAGTACTTC. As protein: CAIRAGTEIQETQYF.

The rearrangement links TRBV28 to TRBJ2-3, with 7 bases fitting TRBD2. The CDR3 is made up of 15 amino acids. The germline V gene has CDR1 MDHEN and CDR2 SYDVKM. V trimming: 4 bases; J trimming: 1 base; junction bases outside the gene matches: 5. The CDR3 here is CASSSFAGGTDTQYF. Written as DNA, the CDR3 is TGTGCCAGCAGTTCTTTTGCGGGGGGCACAGATACGCAGTATTTT.

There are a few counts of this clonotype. Here the CDR3 DNA reads TGCGCCAGCAGTGAGTCGGGCAGGGGGGGGACAGATACGCAGTATTTT. Translation: CASSESGRGGTDTQYF. The V gene is TRBV10-1, the J gene TRBJ2-3; TRBD1 or TRBD2 may be the D gene (7 bases each). Trimming removed 0 bases from V and 3 bases from J, with 13 bases in between. Germline V gives CDR1 WNHNN, CDR2 SYGVQD (reference sequence). This CDR3 is 16 amino acids long.

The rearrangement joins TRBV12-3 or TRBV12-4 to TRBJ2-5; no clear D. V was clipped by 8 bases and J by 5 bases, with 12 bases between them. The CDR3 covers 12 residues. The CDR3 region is CASLGVLETQYF. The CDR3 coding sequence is TGTGCCAGCCTTGGGGTGTTGGAGACCCAGTACTTC.

The CDR3 DNA is TGTGCCAGCAGCTGGGGGTTCGTCTACGAGCAGTACTTC. Translation: CASSWGFVYEQYF. J is TRBJ2-7 and V is TRBV7-2; tentatively, D is TRBD1 or TRBD2 (5 bases each). V lost 4 bases to trimming and J lost 3 bases, with 10 bases between them. Germline V gene data show CDR1 as SGHTA and CDR2 as FQGNSA. CDR3 length equals 13 residues.

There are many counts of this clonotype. This CDR3 is CASSLSPKTGTLNYEQYF. The CDR3 DNA reads TGTGCCAGCAGCTTAAGCCCCAAGACAGGTACGCTCAACTACGAGCAGTACTTC. The gene calls are TRBV11-2 and TRBJ2-7; TRBD1 might be the D (6 bases). CDR3 length: 18 residues. Trimming cost V 2 bases and J 3 bases, with 23 bases left between them. The germline V gene encodes CDR1 SGHAT and CDR2 FQNNGV. Variable domain in full (rest from reference TRBV11-2 and TRBJ2-7): EAGVAQSPRYKIIEKRQSVAFWCNPISGHATLYWYQQILGQGPKLLIQFQNNGVVDDSQLPKDRFSAERLKGVDSTLKIQPAKLEDSAVYLCASSLSPKTGTLNYEQYFGPGTRLTVT.

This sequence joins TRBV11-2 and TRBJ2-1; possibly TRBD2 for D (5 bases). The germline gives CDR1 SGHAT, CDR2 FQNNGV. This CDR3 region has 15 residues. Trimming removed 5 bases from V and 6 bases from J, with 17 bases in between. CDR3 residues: CASSPLSGGSNEQFF. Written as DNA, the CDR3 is TGTGCCAGCAGCCCTCTTTCGGGTGGGAGCAATGAGCAGTTCTTC.

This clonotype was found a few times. DNA of the CDR3: TGTGCCAGCAGCCAAGCAGGGTACCTTAACTATGGCTACACCTTC. Its protein is CASSQAGYLNYGYTF. The chain combines TRBV14 with TRBJ1-2; D possibly corresponds to TRBD1 (5 bases). The CDR3 is 15 amino acids. Germline assignment: CDR1 SGHDN and CDR2 FVKESK. The germline V and J ends were trimmed by 1 base and 1 base, with 10 bases remaining between them.